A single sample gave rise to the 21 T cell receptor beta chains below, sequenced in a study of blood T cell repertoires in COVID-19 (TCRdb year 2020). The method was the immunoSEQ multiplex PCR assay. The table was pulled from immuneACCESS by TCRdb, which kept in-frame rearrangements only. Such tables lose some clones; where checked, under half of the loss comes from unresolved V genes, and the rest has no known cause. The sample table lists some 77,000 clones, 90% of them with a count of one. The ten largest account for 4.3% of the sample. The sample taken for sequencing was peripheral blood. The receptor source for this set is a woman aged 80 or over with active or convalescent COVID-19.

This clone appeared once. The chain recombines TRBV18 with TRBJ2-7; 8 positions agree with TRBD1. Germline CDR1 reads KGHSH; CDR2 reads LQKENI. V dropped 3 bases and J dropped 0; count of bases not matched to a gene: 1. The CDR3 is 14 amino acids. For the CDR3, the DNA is TGTGCCAGCTCACCTGGGACAGGCTCCTACGAGCAGTACTTC. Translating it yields CASSPGTGSYEQYF.

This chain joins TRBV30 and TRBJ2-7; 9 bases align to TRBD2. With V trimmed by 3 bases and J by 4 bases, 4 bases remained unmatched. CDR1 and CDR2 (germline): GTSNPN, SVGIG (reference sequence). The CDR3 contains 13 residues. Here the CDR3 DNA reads TGTGCCTGGAGGCGGGAGGGGCTGTACGAGCAGTACTTC. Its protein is CAWRREGLYEQYF.

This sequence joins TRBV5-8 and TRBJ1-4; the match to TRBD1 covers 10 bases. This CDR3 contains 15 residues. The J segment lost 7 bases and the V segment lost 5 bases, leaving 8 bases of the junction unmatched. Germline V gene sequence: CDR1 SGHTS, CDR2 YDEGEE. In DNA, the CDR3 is TGTGCCAGCAGTCATGGGACAGGGGATCCTGAAAAACTGTTTTTT. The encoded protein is CASSHGTGDPEKLFF.

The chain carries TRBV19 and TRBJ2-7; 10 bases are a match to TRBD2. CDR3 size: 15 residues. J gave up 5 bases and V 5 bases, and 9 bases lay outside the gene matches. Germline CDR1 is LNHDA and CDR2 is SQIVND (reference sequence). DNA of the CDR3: TGTGCCAGTAGTCCCTGGACTAGCGGAAGGGACGAGCAGTACTTC. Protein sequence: CASSPWTSGRDEQYF. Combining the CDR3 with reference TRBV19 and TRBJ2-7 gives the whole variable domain DGGITQSPKYLFRKEGQNVTLSCEQNLNHDAMYWYRQDPGQGLRLIYYSQIVNDFQKGDIAEGYSVSREKKESFPLTVTSAQKNPTAFYLCASSPWTSGRDEQYFGPGTRLTVT.

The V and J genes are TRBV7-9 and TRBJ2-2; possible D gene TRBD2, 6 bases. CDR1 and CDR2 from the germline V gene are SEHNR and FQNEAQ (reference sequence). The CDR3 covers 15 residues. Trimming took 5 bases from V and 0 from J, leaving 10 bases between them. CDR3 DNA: TGTGCCAGCAGCGCGGGACTGGCGAACACCGGGGAGCTGTTTTTT. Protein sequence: CASSAGLANTGELFF.

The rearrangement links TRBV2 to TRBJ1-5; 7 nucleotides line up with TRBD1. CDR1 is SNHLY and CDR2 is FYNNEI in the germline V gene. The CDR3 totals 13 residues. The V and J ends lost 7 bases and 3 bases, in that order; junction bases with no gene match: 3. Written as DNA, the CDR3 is TGTGCCAGCATTGGGACAGACAATCAGCCCCAGCATTTT. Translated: CASIGTDNQPQHF.

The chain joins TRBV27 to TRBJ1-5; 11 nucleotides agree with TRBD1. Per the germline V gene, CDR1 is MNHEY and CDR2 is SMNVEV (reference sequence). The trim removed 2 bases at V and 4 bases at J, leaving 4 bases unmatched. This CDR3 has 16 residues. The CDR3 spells CASSLTGTGGNQPQHF. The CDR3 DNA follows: TGTGCCAGCAGTTTAACCGGGACAGGGGGAAATCAGCCCCAGCATTTT.

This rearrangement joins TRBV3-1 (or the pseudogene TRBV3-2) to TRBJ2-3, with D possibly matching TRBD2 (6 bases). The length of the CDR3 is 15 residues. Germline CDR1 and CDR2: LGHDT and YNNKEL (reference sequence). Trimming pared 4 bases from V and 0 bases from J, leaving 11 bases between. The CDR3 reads CASSPPSVSTDTQYF. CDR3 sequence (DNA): TGTGCCAGCAGCCCCCCTAGCGTTAGCACAGATACGCAGTATTTT.

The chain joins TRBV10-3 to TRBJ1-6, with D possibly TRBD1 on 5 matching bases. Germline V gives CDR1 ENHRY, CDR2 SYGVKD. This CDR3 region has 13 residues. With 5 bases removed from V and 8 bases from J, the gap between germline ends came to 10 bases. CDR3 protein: CAISFRVDSPLHF. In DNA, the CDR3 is TGTGCCATCAGTTTCAGGGTGGATTCACCCCTCCACTTT.

CDR3 nucleotide sequence: TGTGCCAGCAGCACAGGACTAGCGGACCAAGAGACCCAGTACTTC. Protein: CASSTGLADQETQYF. The rearrangement links TRBV6-5 to TRBJ2-5; 10 bases are shared with TRBD2. Germline V lookup: CDR1 MNHEY, CDR2 SVGAGI. CDR3 length: 15 residues. The ends lost 6 bases at V and 0 bases at J; junction bases unmatched: 4.

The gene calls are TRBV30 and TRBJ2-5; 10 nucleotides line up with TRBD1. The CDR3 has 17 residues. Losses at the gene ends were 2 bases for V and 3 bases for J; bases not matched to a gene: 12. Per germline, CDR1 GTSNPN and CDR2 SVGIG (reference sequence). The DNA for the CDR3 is TGTGCCTGGAGTCCCTCTCCGGGGGACAGGGGTGAAGAGACCCAGTACTTC. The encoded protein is CAWSPSPGDRGEETQYF. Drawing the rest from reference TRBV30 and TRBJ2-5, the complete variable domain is SQTIHQWPATLVQPVGSPLSLECTVEGTSNPNLYWYRQAAGRGLQLLFYSVGIGQISSEVPQNLSASRPQDRQFILSSKKLLLSDSGFYLCAWSPSPGDRGEETQYFGPGTRLLVL.

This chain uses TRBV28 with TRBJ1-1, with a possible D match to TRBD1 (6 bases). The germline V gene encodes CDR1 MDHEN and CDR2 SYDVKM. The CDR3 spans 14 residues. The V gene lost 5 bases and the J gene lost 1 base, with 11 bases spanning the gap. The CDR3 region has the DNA TGTGCCAGCAGTCCCACGGGACAGAACACTGAAGCTTTCTTT. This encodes CASSPTGQNTEAFF.

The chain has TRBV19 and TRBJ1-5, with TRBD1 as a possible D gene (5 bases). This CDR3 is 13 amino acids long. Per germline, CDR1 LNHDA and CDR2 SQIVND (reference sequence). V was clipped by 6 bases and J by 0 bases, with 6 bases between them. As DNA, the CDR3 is TGTGCCAGTAGGGACATTAGCAATCAGCCCCAGCATTTT. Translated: CASRDISNQPQHF.

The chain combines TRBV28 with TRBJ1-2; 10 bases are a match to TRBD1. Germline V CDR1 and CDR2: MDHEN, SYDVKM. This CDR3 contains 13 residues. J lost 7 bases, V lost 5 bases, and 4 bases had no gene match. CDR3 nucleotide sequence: TGTGCCAGCAGTGCGGACAGGGGGGCTGGCTACACCTTC. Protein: CASSADRGAGYTF.

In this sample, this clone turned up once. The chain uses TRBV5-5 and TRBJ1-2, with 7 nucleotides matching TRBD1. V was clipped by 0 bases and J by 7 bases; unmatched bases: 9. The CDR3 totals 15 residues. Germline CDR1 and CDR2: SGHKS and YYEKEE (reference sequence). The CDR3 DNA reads TGTGCCAGCAGCTTGGTGCCACAGGGGTCCAGTGGCTACACCTTC. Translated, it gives CASSLVPQGSSGYTF.

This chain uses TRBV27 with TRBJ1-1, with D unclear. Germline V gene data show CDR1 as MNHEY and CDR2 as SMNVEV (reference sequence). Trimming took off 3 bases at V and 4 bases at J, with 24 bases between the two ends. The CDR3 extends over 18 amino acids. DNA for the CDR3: TGTGCCAGCAGTTTCCGGAGCTACGGGATGGGGAAGGGCACTGAAGCTTTCTTT. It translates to CASSFRSYGMGKGTEAFF.

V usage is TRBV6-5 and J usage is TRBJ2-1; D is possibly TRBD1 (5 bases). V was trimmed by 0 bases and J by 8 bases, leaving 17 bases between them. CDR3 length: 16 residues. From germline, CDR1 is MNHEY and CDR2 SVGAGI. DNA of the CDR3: TGTGCCAGCAGTTACTCGAACGTCCAGGGCTTCGATGAGCAGTTCTTC. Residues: CASSYSNVQGFDEQFF.

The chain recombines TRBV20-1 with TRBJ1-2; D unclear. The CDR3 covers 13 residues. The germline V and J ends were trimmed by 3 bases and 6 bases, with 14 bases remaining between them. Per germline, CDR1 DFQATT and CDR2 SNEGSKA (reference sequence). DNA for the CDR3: TGCAGTGCTAGTGAGGGCCAGAACAATGGCTACACCTTC. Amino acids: CSASEGQNNGYTF.

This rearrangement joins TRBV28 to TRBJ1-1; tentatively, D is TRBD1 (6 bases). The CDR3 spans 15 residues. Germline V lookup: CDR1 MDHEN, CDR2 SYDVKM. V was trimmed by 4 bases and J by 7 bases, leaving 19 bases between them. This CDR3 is CASSSPSPDRNEAFF. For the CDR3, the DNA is TGTGCCAGCAGTTCCCCTTCCCCTGACAGGAATGAAGCTTTCTTT.

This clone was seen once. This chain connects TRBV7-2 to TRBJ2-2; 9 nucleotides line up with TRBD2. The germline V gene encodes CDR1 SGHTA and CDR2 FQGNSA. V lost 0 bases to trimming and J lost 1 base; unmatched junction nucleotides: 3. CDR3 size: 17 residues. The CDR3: CASSLAPSGVNTGELFF. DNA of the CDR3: TGTGCCAGCAGCTTAGCGCCTAGCGGGGTGAACACCGGGGAGCTGTTTTTT. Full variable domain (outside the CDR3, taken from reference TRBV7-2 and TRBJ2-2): GAGVSQSPSNKVTEKGKDVELRCDPISGHTALYWYRQSLGQGLEFLIYFQGNSAPDKSGLPSDRFSAERTGGSVSTLTIQRTQQEDSAVYLCASSLAPSGVNTGELFFGEGSRLTVL.

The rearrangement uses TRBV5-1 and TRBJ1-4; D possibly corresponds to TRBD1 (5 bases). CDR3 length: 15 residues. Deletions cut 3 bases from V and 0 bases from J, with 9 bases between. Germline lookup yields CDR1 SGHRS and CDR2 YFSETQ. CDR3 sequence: CASSSQGSTNEKLFF. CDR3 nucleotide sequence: TGCGCCAGCAGCTCCCAGGGCTCAACTAATGAAAAACTGTTTTTT.